One TCR beta chain is described in this entry. This clone's antigen is unknown. No clone much larger than this one lies a single base away; base qualities are absent. TCR CDR3 regions were amplified from genomic DNA by multiplex PCR using the deep immunoSEQ assay. For each cell subset, the extracted genomic DNA was distributed evenly across all wells of several immunoSEQ 96-well plates, and each plate served as one replicate. For sorted subsets, each replicate PCR was loaded with around 220 ng genomic DNA, equivalent to 30,000 or so T cell genomes. Purified libraries were measured with a Qubit 3.0 fluorometer, size-checked on a Bioanalyzer 2100, and measured again with the KAPA Library Quantification kit. Each immunoSEQ 96-well plate was sequenced on its own single-read 150-cycle Illumina NextSeq 550 flow cell. The authors' pipeline ran thus. Because only junctional sequences without quality scores were contained in the immunoSEQ output, filtering matching that applied to full-length reads could not be performed. Sequences were annotated with PyIR, a Python wrapper for IgBLAST v1.9, using IMGT germline references to assign V/J genes and CDR3. Reads were filtered out if the reads had weak V/J assignments (E-value above 1e-6), no CDR3, stop codons, out-of-frame junctions, or ambiguous translated residues. V3J clonotypes were defined as sequences sharing an identical inferred V gene, J gene, and CDR3 amino acid sequence. Percentage overlap between repertoires was calculated by dividing the number of shared unique clonotypes by the size of the smaller repertoire. Repertoire richness was assessed with RTK rarefaction, the Chao1 estimator, and Recon v2.1 estimates of unobserved clonotypes. Generation probabilities were computed with OLGA for all TCRbeta clonotypes obtained by the gDNA method from several donors. Not all clones reach the TCRdb copy of this immuneACCESS table, which keeps in-frame sequences only. Checked studies attribute under half of the gap to unresolved V genes and leave the rest unexplained. The DNA gave D and trimming, while V, J and clone size come from that table. The sample profile shows about 1.1 million clones; about 80% of them were found once. Jointly, the top ten make up 0.7% to 0.95% of the sample.

V is clipped by 5 bases and J by 15 bases, and the sequence between their germline boundaries is 23 bases long. Inclusive of the bounding cysteine and phenylalanine, the CDR3 is 15 residues long. Here the CDR3 DNA is all that survives: 45 bases in frame from base 1. According to the germline V gene, CDR1 reads MDHEN and CDR2 reads SYDVKM. The donors were healthy, HIV-negative adults with no recently reported acute infections or vaccinations. All donors were Caucasian adults living in Nashville, Tennessee, USA. CD4+ T cells were enriched through magnetic negative selection, after which naive cells were positively selected on CD45RA and the remaining negative fraction served as the memory subset. Blood was collected by leukapheresis, and PBMCs were isolated by Ficoll-Histopaque density gradient centrifugation and then cryopreserved in liquid nitrogen vapor phase. Analytical flow cytometry was used to check the purity and quantity of every magnetically sorted T cell population. Genomic DNA was isolated from every sorted fraction and measured by UV absorbance on a Nanodrop 2000c.

These data originate in a study of shared clonotypes between healthy human individuals (dated by TCRdb to the early 2020s). Notes on the research overall: The cohort included three men and a couple of women between 18 and 49 years of age. To increase sequencing depth and limit assay-specific biases, different laboratories used diverse techniques to prepare libraries and sequence TCR repertoires. The study deeply sequenced blood TCR repertoires of about 5 healthy adults to estimate repertoire size and the extent of clonotype sharing between individuals. Per donor, three plates each were used for CD4 naive and CD4 memory, two for CD8 naive, and one for CD8 memory. Each donor's leukapheresis produced roughly between roughly 0.85 and 9.5 billion PBMCs.

What the study reported, not specific to this receptor: Higher generation probabilities were observed for clonotypes shared by all four sorted-subset donors than for non-shared clonotypes. Only blood was sampled, and tissue TCR repertoires likely differ from those in blood. Incomplete sequencing was indicated by rarefaction of sorted-subset datasets, despite the large sequencing depth. Pairwise subsampling indicated that sequencing depth was expected to affect the degree of clonotype sharing among donors. When a few donors were compared, the shared fraction of clonotypes was about 5.4% for naive CD4, more than 3% for naive CD8, more than 2% for memory CD4, and less than 0.45% for memory CD8. The genetic and exposure-history diversity represented was limited by the small number of donors. Naive subsets generally had larger estimated clonotype richness than memory subsets did.

Material for sequencing was memory CD4+ T cells from PBMCs. The cell subset or site label on this specimen signifies: CD45RA-negative fraction. The V and J genes are TRBV28 and TRBJ2-6; the D gene could be TRBD1 or TRBD2, each one agreeing over 5 bases. This receptor was taken from a young man in good health. Some clones in this sample may be carry-over from other donors' samples. The CDR3 here reads CASSPGQGVVSALTF. The nucleotide sequence reads TGTGCCAGCAGTCCGGGGCAAGGGGTGGTTTCGGCCCTGACTTTC.